The 28 T cell receptor beta chains presented below share a single source sample, sequenced in a study of blood T cell repertoires in COVID-19 (dated by TCRdb to 2018 to 2021). To prepare the library, the immunoSEQ multiplex PCR assay was applied. This immuneACCESS table, as held by TCRdb, lists in-frame sequences with V and J called but not all clones. Of the missing ones, under half trace to an unresolved V gene in checked studies; the others have no known cause. This sample is represented by around 220,000 clones; 65% to 90% of them were singletons. The biggest ten clones account for roughly 4.2% of the sample. The sample consisted of peripheral blood. These receptors all come from a man in his fifties or sixties with acute or convalescent COVID-19.

The table lists this clone with a few counts. The identical CDR3 is also encoded by other nucleotide sequences in the sample. CDR3: CATSSDRSNQPQHF. CDR3 nucleotides: TGTGCCACCAGTAGTGACAGGAGCAATCAGCCCCAGCATTTT. The gene calls are TRBV24-1 and TRBJ1-5; perhaps TRBD1 as D (6 bases). V lost 6 bases and J lost 1, with 9 bases in between. Germline V gene sequence: CDR1 KGHDR, CDR2 SFDVKD. The CDR3 covers 14 residues.

In its sample, this clone was seen a few times. The chain is built from TRBV5-1 and TRBJ2-5, with 9 nucleotides matching TRBD1. V lost 2 bases to trimming and J lost 4 bases; unmatched junction nucleotides: 12. Germline CDR1 SGHRS, CDR2 YFSETQ. The CDR3 has 17 residues. CDR3 in amino acids: CASSFGGYRGRGETQYF. Here the CDR3 DNA reads TGCGCCAGCAGCTTTGGGGGCTACAGGGGGCGGGGAGAGACCCAGTACTTC.

The DNA for the CDR3 is TGTGCCAGCGCGCCAGGAGGGACCCTTCGTGGCTACACCTTC. It encodes CASAPGGTLRGYTF. The chain employs TRBV5-6 and TRBJ1-2; D is possibly TRBD1 (5 bases). Between the trimmed V and J ends, which lost 7 bases and 7 bases, there was a span of 20 bases. CDR1 is SGHDT and CDR2 is YYEEEE in the germline V gene. This CDR3 has 14 residues.

Remarks on this clone: An end of the junction differs from the germline gene, which may be a read error. The rearrangement links TRBV18 to TRBJ2-5; D gene uncertain. The CDR3 is 15 amino acids. Germline V gives CDR1 KGHSH, CDR2 LQKENI. The CDR3 nucleotides are TGTGCCAGCTCACCAGGCGTGGGCAACCACGAGACCCAGTACTTC. Protein product: CASSPGVGNHETQYF.

In its sample, this clone was seen a few times. The rearrangement uses TRBV14 and TRBJ1-1; D gene ambiguous. V dropped 2 bases and J dropped 0 bases, with 7 bases sitting between them. Germline CDR1 is SGHDN and CDR2 is FVKESK. This CDR3 is built from 14 residues. The CDR3 spells CASSQPGMNTEAFF. DNA for the CDR3: TGTGCCAGCAGCCAACCAGGAATGAACACTGAAGCTTTCTTT.

This clone showed up just once. The chain carries TRBV27 and TRBJ1-3, with D unclear. This CDR3 is built from 17 residues. Trimming took off 0 bases at V and 4 bases at J, with 16 bases between the two ends. CDR1 and CDR2 (germline): MNHEY, SMNVEV (reference sequence). Written as DNA, the CDR3 is TGTGCCAGCAGTTTATCCGGGCGGCCCGGCGGGGGAAACACCATATATTTT. Residues: CASSLSGRPGGGNTIYF.

J is TRBJ1-1 and V is TRBV6-5; D uncertain. V dropped 0 bases and J dropped 1 base, with 9 bases sitting between them. The germline CDR1 and CDR2 sequences are MNHEY and SVGAGI. The CDR3 is 15 residues long. The CDR3 DNA sequence: TGTGCCAGCAGTTACTCGATGCGCGGGAACACTGAAGCTTTCTTT. It encodes CASSYSMRGNTEAFF.

A few counts support this clone. The chain links TRBV5-6 to TRBJ1-2; no firm D call. In germline, CDR1 is SGHDT, CDR2 YYEEEE. The CDR3 extends over 15 amino acids. The V gene lost 4 bases and the J gene lost 0 bases, with 13 bases spanning the gap. CDR3 protein: CASSGDVLPNYGYTF. The CDR3 coding sequence is TGTGCCAGCAGCGGAGATGTACTACCTAACTATGGCTACACCTTC.

The chain's CDR3 is CASSFGLAGYYEQYF. DNA for the CDR3: TGTGCCAGTAGTTTCGGACTAGCGGGGTATTACGAGCAGTACTTC. J is TRBJ2-7 and V is TRBV19, with 12 bases matching TRBD2. CDR3 size: 15 residues. V shed 5 bases and J 4 bases; nucleotides not matched to a gene: 6. Germline V gene data show CDR1 as LNHDA and CDR2 as SQIVND (reference sequence). Full variable domain (remainder filled in from reference TRBV19 and TRBJ2-7): DGGITQSPKYLFRKEGQNVTLSCEQNLNHDAMYWYRQDPGQGLRLIYYSQIVNDFQKGDIAEGYSVSREKKESFPLTVTSAQKNPTAFYLCASSFGLAGYYEQYFGPGTRLTVT.

The rearrangement joins TRBV19 to TRBJ2-2, with TRBD1 as a possible D gene (6 bases). The CDR3 has 15 residues. The V gene lost 3 bases and the J gene lost 0 bases, with 8 bases spanning the gap. Germline CDR1 and CDR2: LNHDA and SQIVND (reference sequence). Here the CDR3 reads CASSMGQTNTGELFF. DNA of the CDR3: TGTGCCAGTAGTATGGGACAAACGAACACCGGGGAGCTGTTTTTT.

The chain links TRBV11-2 to TRBJ1-1; tentative D call: TRBD1 (5 bases). This CDR3 is 13 amino acids long. V gave up 5 bases and J gave up 1 base, with 8 bases separating them. The germline V gene encodes CDR1 SGHAT and CDR2 FQNNGV. The CDR3 DNA reads as TGTGCCAGCAGCACCGACAGGAACACTGAAGCTTTCTTT. This gives the protein CASSTDRNTEAFF.

The chain combines TRBV12-3 or TRBV12-4 with TRBJ1-2; D unresolved. The length of the CDR3 is 13 residues. V gave up 2 bases and J gave up 7 bases, with 11 bases separating them. The CDR3 protein is CASSLHPLVGYTF. The DNA for the CDR3 is TGTGCCAGCAGTTTACACCCACTAGTTGGCTACACCTTC.

In its sample, this clone was seen a few times. V is TRBV7-9 and J is TRBJ2-3; TRBD2 matches 8 bases. With V trimmed by 1 base and J by 0 bases, 0 bases remained unmatched. The CDR3 has 15 residues. CDR1 and CDR2 (germline): SEHNR, FQNEAQ (reference sequence). Written as DNA, the CDR3 is TGTGCCAGCAGCTTAGGACTAGCGAGCACAGATACGCAGTATTTT. Its protein is CASSLGLASTDTQYF.

The rearrangement uses TRBV3-1 (or the pseudogene TRBV3-2) and TRBJ1-6; 7 bases agree with TRBD1. The germline CDR1 and CDR2 sequences are LGHDT and YNNKEL (reference sequence). V was pared by 4 bases and J by 6 bases, with 3 bases of the junction left unmatched. This CDR3 has 14 amino acids. CDR3 sequence: CASSLGTANSPLHF. The CDR3 DNA is TGTGCCAGCAGCCTTGGGACAGCTAATTCACCCCTCCACTTT.

A few counts support this clone. The V gene is TRBV19, the J gene TRBJ1-5, with TRBD1 matching 7 bases. J was trimmed by 5 bases and V by 4 bases; bases with no gene match: 5. Germline lookup yields CDR1 LNHDA and CDR2 SQIVND (reference sequence). The CDR3 totals 14 residues. CDR3 sequence reads: CASSRGQSYQPQHF. The CDR3 nucleotides read TGTGCCAGTAGTAGGGGACAGAGCTATCAGCCCCAGCATTTT.

This clone has a single count. Here the CDR3 reads CASSERSGGRAYNEQFF. The CDR3 DNA sequence: TGTGCCAGCAGTGAAAGAAGCGGGGGGCGGGCCTACAATGAGCAGTTCTTC. The chain is built from TRBV25-1 and TRBJ2-1, with 9 bases aligning to TRBD2. V was pared by 2 bases and J by 2 bases, with 7 bases of the junction left unmatched. CDR3 length: 17 residues. Germline V gene data show CDR1 as MGHDK and CDR2 as SYGVNS.

The J gene is TRBJ1-6, the V gene TRBV19; the match to TRBD1 covers 7 bases. This CDR3 is 15 amino acids long. From germline, CDR1 is LNHDA and CDR2 SQIVND (reference sequence). The J segment lost 6 bases and the V segment lost 3 bases, leaving 5 bases of the junction unmatched. CDR3 region: CASSIWDRPNSPLHF. CDR3 bases: TGTGCCAGTAGTATCTGGGACAGACCTAATTCACCCCTCCACTTT.

The rearrangement uses TRBV7-2 and TRBJ2-7, with D tentatively TRBD2 (5 bases). CDR3 length: 12 amino acids. Trimming shortened V by 3 bases and J by 3 bases, and 6 bases separated the two germline ends. The germline V gene encodes CDR1 SGHTA and CDR2 FQGNSA. CDR3 DNA sequence: TGTGCCAGCAGCTTCGGGGACTACGAGCAGTACTTC. Translated: CASSFGDYEQYF.

The chain recombines TRBV18 with TRBJ2-3; D call uncertain. Germline loops: CDR1 KGHSH, CDR2 LQKENI. V lost 5 bases and J lost 5, with 5 bases in between. The CDR3 is 11 residues long. Here the CDR3 DNA reads TGTGCCAGCTCATCCAGAGATACGCAGTATTTT. This translates into CASSSRDTQYF.

The genes are TRBV9 and TRBJ2-2; TRBD2 is a possible D gene (6 bases). CDR1 is SGDLS and CDR2 is YYNGEE in the germline V gene. The CDR3 has 15 amino acids. V was pared by 5 bases and J by 6 bases, with 17 bases between. The CDR3 reads CASREGQGVSGELFF. For the CDR3, the DNA is TGTGCCAGCAGGGAGGGGCAGGGAGTATCCGGGGAGCTGTTTTTT.

V usage is TRBV5-1 and J usage is TRBJ2-6, with TRBD1 matching over 8 bases. CDR1 SGHRS and CDR2 YFSETQ come from the germline V gene. This CDR3 region has 17 residues. With V trimmed by 4 bases and J by 0 bases, 6 bases remained unmatched. The CDR3 nucleotides read TGCGCCAGCAGCGGCGGACAGGGAAACTCTGGGGCCAACGTCCTGACTTTC. It yields the protein CASSGGQGNSGANVLTF.

This chain links TRBV19 with TRBJ1-1, with 9 bases aligning to TRBD1. The V gene end was trimmed by 5 bases and the J gene end by 3 bases; junction bases not matched to a gene: 7. This CDR3 has 15 amino acids. Looked up from germline, CDR1 is LNHDA and CDR2 is SQIVND (reference sequence). The CDR3 DNA sequence: TGTGCCAGTAGTGTCGGGGGACAGGGCGACACTGAAGCTTTCTTT. Its translation: CASSVGGQGDTEAFF.

The CDR3 DNA reads TGTGCCAGCAGTCGCCGACAGGGGAATTCACCCCTCCACTTT. This codes for CASSRRQGNSPLHF. The chain combines TRBV27 with TRBJ1-6, with 8 bases fitting TRBD1. CDR1 is MNHEY and CDR2 is SMNVEV in the germline V gene (reference sequence). The CDR3 covers 14 residues. Trimming at V came to 5 bases and at J to 7 bases, leaving 4 bases not matched to a gene.

As DNA, the CDR3 is TGCGCCAGCAGCCAAGCGAACTGGGCGGGTGGCTACACCTTC. It yields the protein CASSQANWAGGYTF. This chain joins TRBV4-1 and TRBJ1-2; D not certain. Trimming pared 1 base from V and 7 bases from J, leaving 13 bases between. From germline, CDR1 is MGHRA and CDR2 YSYEKL. The CDR3 loop spans 14 amino acids.

This clone was seen a single time. The chain links TRBV2 to TRBJ2-1; the D gene is possibly TRBD1 (6 bases). The CDR3 extends over 13 amino acids. Trimming cost V 5 bases and J 4 bases, with 9 bases left between them. CDR1 is SNHLY, CDR2 FYNNEI, per germline. In nucleotides, the CDR3 is TGTGCCAGCAGTAAGCAGGGGTACAATGAGCAGTTCTTC. As protein: CASSKQGYNEQFF. The full variable domain, with the rest looked up from reference TRBV2 and TRBJ2-1, is EPEVTQTPSHQVTQMGQEVILRCVPISNHLYFYWYRQILGQKVEFLVSFYNNEISEKSEIFDDQFSVERPDGSNFTLKIRSTKLEDSAMYFCASSKQGYNEQFFGPGTRLTVL.

This clone was seen a handful of times. For the CDR3, the DNA is TGTGCCAGCGGTGGGACATCCAATAATTCACCCCTCCACTTT. As protein: CASGGTSNNSPLHF. The genes are TRBV7-9 and TRBJ1-6; D may be TRBD1 (6 bases). Germline V gene lookup returns CDR1 SEHNR and CDR2 FQNEAQ (reference sequence). This CDR3 has 14 residues. V was clipped by 8 bases and J by 5 bases, with 13 bases between them. Supplemented by reference TRBV7-9 and TRBJ1-6, the full variable domain reads DTGVSQNPRHKITKRGQNVTFRCDPISEHNRLYWYRQTLGQGPEFLTYFQNEAQLEKSRLLSDRFSAERPKGSFSTLEIQRTEQGDSAMYLCASGGTSNNSPLHFGNGTRLTVT.

This clone was observed once. V usage is TRBV9 and J usage is TRBJ2-1; TRBD2 matches at 9 bases. The trim removed 2 bases at V and 5 bases at J, leaving 5 bases unmatched. Germline CDR1 reads SGDLS; CDR2 reads YYNGEE. The CDR3 loop spans 15 amino acids. DNA for the CDR3: TGTGCCAGCAGCGTCCGTAGCGGGGGCAACAATGAGCAGTTCTTC. Its protein is CASSVRSGGNNEQFF. Filled out from reference TRBV9 and TRBJ2-1, the complete variable domain reads DSGVTQTPKHLITATGQRVTLRCSPRSGDLSVYWYQQSLDQGLQFLIQYYNGEERAKGNILERFSAQQFPDLHSELNLSSLELGDSALYFCASSVRSGGNNEQFFGPGTRLTVL.

The chain carries TRBV6-5 and TRBJ1-2; D might be TRBD1 (5 bases). CDR1 and CDR2 from the germline V gene are MNHEY and SVGAGI. CDR3 length: 13 amino acids. V was clipped by 6 bases and J by 1 base, with 9 bases between them. The CDR3 DNA reads as TGTGCCAGCAGACCGGGACTTAACTATGGCTACACCTTC. As protein: CASRPGLNYGYTF.